This TCR beta chain derives from a study of shared clonotypes between healthy human individuals. Study in general: The donor pool was made up of a couple of women and three men aged 18 to 49. The study, taken as a whole, reports: Some clonotypes were shared by all four sorted-subset donors, while others were not shared. The non-shared ones had lower generation probabilities than the shared ones.

The length of the CDR3 is 13 residues. Germline V gives CDR1 SGHVS, CDR2 FNYEAQ. The V end lost 5 bases, the J end lost 7 bases, and 12 bases lay between the germline ends. Each PCR replicate from the sorted subsets contained around 0.2 ug DNA, which is 25,000 to 30,000 T cell genomes. Measured with immunoSEQ multiplex PCR; TCRdb has only the in-frame clones, and not every one. The data hold about 2.3 million clones, with about 90% observed a single time. Regarding this clone: Its target is unknown.

Sequencing used naive CD4+ T cells from PBMCs. The subset denotes: CD45RA+ positively selected. The sequence derives from a young man in good health. Some clones in this sample may be carry-over from other donors' samples. The rearrangement uses TRBV7-6 and TRBJ1-5, with D unclear. CDR3 sequence (DNA): TGTGCCAGCAGCCCGTACCCCGGGCAGCCCCAGCATTTT. Protein sequence: CASSPYPGQPQHF.